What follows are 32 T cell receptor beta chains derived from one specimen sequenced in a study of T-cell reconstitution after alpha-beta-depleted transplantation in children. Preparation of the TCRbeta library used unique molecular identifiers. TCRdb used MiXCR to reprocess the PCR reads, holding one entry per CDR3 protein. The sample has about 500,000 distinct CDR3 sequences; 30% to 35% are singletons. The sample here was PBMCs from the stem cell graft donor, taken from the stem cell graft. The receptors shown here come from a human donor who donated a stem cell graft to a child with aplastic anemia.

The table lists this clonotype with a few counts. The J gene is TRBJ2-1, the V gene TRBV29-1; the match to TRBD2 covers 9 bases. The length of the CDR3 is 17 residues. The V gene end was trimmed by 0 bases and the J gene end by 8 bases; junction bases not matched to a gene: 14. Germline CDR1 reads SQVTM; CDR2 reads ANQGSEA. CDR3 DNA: TGCAGCGTTGAAGATCAGATCGGGACTAGCTCCCCCTATGAGCAGTTCTTC. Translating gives CSVEDQIGTSSPYEQFF.

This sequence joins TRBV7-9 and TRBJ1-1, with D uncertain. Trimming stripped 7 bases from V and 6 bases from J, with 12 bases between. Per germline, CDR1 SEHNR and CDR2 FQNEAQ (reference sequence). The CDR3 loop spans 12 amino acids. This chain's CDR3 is CASITQRAEAFF. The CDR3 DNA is TGTGCCAGCATCACCCAGAGGGCTGAAGCTTTCTTT.

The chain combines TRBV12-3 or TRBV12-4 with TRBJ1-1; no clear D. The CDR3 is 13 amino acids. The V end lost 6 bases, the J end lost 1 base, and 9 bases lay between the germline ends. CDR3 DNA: TGTGCCAGCAGCAATACTCAGAACACTGAAGCTTTCTTT. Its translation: CASSNTQNTEAFF.

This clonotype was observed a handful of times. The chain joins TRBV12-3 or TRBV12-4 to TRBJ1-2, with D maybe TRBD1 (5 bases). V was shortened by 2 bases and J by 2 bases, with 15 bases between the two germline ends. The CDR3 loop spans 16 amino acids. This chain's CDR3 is CASSLSGHDLNYGYTF. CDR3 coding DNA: TGTGCCAGCAGTTTATCGGGGCATGACCTAAACTATGGCTACACCTTC.

The CDR3 reads CASSFTSGRAGDEQFF. Written as DNA, the CDR3 is TGTGCCAGCAGCTTCACTAGCGGGAGGGCCGGCGATGAGCAGTTCTTC. The V and J genes are TRBV7-2 and TRBJ2-1; 13 bases match TRBD2. The length of the CDR3 is 16 residues. The germline gives CDR1 SGHTA, CDR2 FQGNSA. J lost 8 bases, V lost 3 bases, and 7 bases had no gene match.

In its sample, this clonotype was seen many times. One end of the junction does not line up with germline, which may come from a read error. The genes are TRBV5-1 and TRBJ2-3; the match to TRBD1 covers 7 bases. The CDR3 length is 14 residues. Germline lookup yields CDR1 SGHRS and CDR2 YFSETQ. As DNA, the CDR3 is TGTGCCAGCAGCTTAGACAGGGGCACAGATACGCAGTATTTT. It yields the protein CASSLDRGTDTQYF. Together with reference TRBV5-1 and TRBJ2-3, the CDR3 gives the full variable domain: KAGVTQTPRYLIKTRGQQVTLSCSPISGHRSVSWYQQTPGQGLQFLFEYFSETQRNKGNFPGRFSGRQFSNSRSEMNVSTLELGDSALYLCASSLDRGTDTQYFGPGTRLTVL.

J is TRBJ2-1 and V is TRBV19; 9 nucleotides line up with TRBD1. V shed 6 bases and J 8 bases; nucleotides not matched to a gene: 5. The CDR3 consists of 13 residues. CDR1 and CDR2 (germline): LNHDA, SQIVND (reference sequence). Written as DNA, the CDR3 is TGTGCCAGTAGACAGGGGGCTCGATATGAGCAGTTCTTC. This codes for CASRQGARYEQFF.

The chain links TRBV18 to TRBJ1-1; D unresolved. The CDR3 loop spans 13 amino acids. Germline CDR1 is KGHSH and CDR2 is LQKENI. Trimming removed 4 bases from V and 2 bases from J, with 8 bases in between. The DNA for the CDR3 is TGTGCCAGCTCACGGGGTCCTAACACTGAAGCTTTCTTT. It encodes CASSRGPNTEAFF.

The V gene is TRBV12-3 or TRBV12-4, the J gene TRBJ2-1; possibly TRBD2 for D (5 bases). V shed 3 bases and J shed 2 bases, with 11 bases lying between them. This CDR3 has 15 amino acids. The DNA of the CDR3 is TGTGCCAGCAGTTTTGTGTCGGGGACCTACAATGAGCAGTTCTTC. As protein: CASSFVSGTYNEQFF.

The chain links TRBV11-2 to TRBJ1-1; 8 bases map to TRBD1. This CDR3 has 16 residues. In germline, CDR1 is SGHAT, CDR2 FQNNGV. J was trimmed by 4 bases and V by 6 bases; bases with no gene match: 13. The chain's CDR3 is CASRRSLNRGSTEAFF. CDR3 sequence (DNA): TGTGCCAGCAGACGATCTTTGAACAGGGGGAGCACTGAAGCTTTCTTT.

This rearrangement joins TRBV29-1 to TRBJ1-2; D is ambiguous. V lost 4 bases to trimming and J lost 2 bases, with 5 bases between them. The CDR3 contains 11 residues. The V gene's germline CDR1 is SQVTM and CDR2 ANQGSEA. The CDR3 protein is CSVVQNYGYTF. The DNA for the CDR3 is TGCAGCGTTGTACAGAACTATGGCTACACCTTC.

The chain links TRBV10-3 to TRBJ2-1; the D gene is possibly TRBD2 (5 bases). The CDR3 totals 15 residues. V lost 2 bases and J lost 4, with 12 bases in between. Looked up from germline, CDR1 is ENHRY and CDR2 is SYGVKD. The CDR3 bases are TGTGCCATCAGTGAGGGACTCCCCGATTACAATGAGCAGTTCTTC. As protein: CAISEGLPDYNEQFF.

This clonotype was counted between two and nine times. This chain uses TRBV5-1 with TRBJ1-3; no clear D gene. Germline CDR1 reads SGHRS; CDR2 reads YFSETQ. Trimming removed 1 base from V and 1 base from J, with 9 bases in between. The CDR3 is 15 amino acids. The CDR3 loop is CASSLSVLSGNTIYF. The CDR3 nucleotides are TGCGCCAGCAGCTTGTCAGTCCTATCTGGAAACACCATATATTTT.

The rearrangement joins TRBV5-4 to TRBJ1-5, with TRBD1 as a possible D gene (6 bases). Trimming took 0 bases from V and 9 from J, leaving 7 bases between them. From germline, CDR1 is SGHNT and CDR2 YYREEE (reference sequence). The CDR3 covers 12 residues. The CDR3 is CASSLGGGPQHF. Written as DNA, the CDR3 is TGTGCCAGCAGCTTGGGAGGGGGGCCCCAGCATTTT. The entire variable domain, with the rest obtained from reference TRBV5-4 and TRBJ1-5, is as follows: ETGVTQSPTHLIKTRGQQVTLRCSSQSGHNTVSWYQQALGQGPQFIFQYYREEENGRGNFPPRFSGLQFPNYSSELNVNALELDDSALYLCASSLGGGPQHFGDGTRLSIL.

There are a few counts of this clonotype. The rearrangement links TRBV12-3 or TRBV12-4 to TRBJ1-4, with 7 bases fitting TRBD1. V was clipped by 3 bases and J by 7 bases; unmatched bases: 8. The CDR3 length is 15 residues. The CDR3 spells CASSFGAGGAEKLFF. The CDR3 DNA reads TGTGCCAGCAGTTTCGGTGCAGGGGGAGCTGAAAAACTGTTTTTT.

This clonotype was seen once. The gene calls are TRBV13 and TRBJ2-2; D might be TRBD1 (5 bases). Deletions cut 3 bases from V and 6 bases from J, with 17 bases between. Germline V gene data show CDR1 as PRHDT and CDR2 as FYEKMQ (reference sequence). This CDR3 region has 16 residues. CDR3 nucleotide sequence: TGTGCCAGCAGCTTCCCGGACAAAAGGGATGCCGGGGAGCTGTTTTTT. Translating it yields CASSFPDKRDAGELFF.

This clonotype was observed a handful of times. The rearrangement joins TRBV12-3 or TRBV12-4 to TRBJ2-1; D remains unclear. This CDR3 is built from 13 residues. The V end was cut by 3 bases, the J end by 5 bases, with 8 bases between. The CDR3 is CASSFANDNEQFF. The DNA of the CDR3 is TGTGCCAGCAGTTTTGCTAATGACAATGAGCAGTTCTTC.

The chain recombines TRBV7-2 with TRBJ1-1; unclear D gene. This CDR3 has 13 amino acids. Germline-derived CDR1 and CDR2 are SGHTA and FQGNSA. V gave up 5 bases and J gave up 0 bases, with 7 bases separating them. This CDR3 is CASSDQLNTEAFF. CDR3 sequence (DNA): TGTGCCAGCAGCGATCAGCTGAACACTGAAGCTTTCTTT. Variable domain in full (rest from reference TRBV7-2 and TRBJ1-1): GAGVSQSPSNKVTEKGKDVELRCDPISGHTALYWYRQSLGQGLEFLIYFQGNSAPDKSGLPSDRFSAERTGGSVSTLTIQRTQQEDSAVYLCASSDQLNTEAFFGQGTRLTVV.

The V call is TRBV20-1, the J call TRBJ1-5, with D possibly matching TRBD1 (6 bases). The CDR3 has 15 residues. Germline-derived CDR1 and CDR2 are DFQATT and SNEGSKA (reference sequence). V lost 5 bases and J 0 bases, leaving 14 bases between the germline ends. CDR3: CSAPRQVNSNQPQHF. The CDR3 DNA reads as TGCAGTGCTCCCCGACAGGTTAATAGCAATCAGCCCCAGCATTTT.

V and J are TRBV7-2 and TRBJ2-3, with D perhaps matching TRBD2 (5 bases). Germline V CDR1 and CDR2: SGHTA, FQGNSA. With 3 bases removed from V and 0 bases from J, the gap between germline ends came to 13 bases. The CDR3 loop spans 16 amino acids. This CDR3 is CASSFGGKRSTDTQYF. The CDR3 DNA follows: TGTGCCAGCAGCTTCGGCGGAAAGCGGAGCACAGATACGCAGTATTTT.

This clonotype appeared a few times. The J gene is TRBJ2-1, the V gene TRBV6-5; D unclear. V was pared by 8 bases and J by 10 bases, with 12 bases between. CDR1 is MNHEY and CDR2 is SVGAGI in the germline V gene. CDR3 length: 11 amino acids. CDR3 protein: CASLDRKEQFF. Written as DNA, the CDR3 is TGTGCCAGCCTGGACCGGAAGGAGCAGTTCTTC.

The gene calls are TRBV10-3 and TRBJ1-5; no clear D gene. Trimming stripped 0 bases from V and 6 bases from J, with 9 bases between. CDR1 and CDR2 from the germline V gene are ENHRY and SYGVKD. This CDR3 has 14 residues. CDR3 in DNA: TGTGCCATCAGTGAGTCTGGCAATTCTCAGCCCCAGCATTTT. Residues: CAISESGNSQPQHF.

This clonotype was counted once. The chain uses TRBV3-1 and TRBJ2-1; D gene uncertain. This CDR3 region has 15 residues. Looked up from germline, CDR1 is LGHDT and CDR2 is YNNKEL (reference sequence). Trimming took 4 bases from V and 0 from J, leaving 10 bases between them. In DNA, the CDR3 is TGTGCCAGCAGCCCATGGAGAAGCTCCTACAATGAGCAGTTCTTC. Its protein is CASSPWRSSYNEQFF.

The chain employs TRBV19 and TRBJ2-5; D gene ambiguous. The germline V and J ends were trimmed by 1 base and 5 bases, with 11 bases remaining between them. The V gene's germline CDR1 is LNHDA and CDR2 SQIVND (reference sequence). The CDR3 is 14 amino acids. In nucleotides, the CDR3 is TGTGCCAGTAGTATAGTTTGGGGTGGCGAGACCCAGTACTTC. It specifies CASSIVWGGETQYF.

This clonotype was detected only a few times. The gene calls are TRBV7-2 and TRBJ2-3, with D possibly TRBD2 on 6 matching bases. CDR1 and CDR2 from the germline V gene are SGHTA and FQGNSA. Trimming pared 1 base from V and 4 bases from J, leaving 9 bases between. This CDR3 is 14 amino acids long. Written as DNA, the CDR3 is TGTGCCAGCAGCTTAGGCGGGACGGCAGATACGCAGTATTTT. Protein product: CASSLGGTADTQYF. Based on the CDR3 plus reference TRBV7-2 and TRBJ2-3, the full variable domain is GAGVSQSPSNKVTEKGKDVELRCDPISGHTALYWYRQSLGQGLEFLIYFQGNSAPDKSGLPSDRFSAERTGGSVSTLTIQRTQQEDSAVYLCASSLGGTADTQYFGPGTRLTVL.

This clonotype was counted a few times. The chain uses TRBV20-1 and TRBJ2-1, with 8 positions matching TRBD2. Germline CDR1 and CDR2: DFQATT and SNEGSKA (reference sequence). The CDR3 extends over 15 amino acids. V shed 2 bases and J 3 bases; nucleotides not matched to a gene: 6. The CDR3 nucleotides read TGCAGTGCTAGAAGCGGGAGTACACTCTACAATGAGCAGTTCTTC. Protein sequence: CSARSGSTLYNEQFF.

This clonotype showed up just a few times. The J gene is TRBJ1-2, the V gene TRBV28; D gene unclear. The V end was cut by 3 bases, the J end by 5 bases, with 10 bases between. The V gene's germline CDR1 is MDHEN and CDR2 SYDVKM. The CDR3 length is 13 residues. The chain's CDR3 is CASSFATKYGYTF. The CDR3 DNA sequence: TGTGCCAGCAGTTTTGCGACAAAGTATGGCTACACCTTC.

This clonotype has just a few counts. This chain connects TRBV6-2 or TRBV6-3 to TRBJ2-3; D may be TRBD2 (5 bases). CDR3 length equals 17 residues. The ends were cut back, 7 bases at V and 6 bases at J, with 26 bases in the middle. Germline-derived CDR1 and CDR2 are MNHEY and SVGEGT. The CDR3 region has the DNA TGTGCCAGCACTCAAACGCGACCGGCGGGCCCCGGGGATACGCAGTATTTT. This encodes CASTQTRPAGPGDTQYF.

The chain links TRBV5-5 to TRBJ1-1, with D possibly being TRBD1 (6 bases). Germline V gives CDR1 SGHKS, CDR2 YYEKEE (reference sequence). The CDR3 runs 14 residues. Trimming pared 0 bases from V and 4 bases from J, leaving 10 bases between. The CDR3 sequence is CASSLGGGITEAFF. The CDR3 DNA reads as TGTGCCAGCAGCTTGGGAGGGGGGATCACTGAAGCTTTCTTT.

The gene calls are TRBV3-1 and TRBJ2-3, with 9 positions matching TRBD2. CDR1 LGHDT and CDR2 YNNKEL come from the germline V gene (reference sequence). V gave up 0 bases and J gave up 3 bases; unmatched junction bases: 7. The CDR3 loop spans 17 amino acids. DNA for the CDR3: TGTGCCAGCAGCCAAGATCTGACTAGCGGTGTGACAGATACGCAGTATTTT. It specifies CASSQDLTSGVTDTQYF.

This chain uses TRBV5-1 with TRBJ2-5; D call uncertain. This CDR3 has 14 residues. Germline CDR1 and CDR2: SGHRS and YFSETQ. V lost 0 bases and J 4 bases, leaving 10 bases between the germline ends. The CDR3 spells CASSLGALGETQYF. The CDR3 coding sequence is TGCGCCAGCAGCTTGGGGGCCTTGGGAGAGACCCAGTACTTC.

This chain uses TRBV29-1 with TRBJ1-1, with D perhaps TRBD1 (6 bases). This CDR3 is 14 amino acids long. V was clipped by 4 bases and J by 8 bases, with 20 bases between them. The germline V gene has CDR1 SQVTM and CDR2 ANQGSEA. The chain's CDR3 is CSVVFGDTNREAFF. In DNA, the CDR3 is TGCAGCGTTGTATTTGGGGACACTAACCGGGAAGCTTTCTTT.